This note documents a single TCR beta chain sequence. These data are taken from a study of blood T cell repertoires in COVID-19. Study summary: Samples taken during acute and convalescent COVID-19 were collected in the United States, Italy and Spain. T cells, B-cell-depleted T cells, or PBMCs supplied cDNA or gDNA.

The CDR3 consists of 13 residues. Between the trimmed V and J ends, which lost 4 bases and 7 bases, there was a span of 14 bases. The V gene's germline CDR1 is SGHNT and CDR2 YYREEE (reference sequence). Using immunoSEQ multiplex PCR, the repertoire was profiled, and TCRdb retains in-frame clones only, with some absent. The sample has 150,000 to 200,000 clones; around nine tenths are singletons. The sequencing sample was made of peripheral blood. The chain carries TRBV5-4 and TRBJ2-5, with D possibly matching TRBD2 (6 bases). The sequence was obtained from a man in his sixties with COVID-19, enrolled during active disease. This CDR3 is CASSPYGSGTQYF. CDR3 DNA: TGTGCCAGCAGCCCCTATGGTAGCGGGACCCAGTACTTC. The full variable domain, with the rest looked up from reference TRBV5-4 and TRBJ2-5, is ETGVTQSPTHLIKTRGQQVTLRCSSQSGHNTVSWYQQALGQGPQFIFQYYREEENGRGNFPPRFSGLQFPNYSSELNVNALELDDSALYLCASSPYGSGTQYFGPGTRLLVL.